Below, 7 T cell receptor beta chains from the same sample are listed, as sequenced in a study of sequential checkpoint blockade in melanoma. TCRdb's copy holds only in-frame clones and misses some; the assay was immunoSEQ multiplex PCR. This sample has roughly 21,000 clones, with around 25% found just once. Documented treatment: randomized to nivolumab then ipilimumab (arm A) or the reverse (arm B). The material was tumor tissue (inferred from file names), obtained from a patient given nivolumab and ipilimumab in sequence. These receptors all come from a human donor with melanoma.

In its sample, this clone ranks as medium-sized. This sequence joins TRBV6-8 and TRBJ2-1; D is undetermined. V was shortened by 5 bases and J by 4 bases, with 12 bases between the two germline ends. Germline V gene lookup returns CDR1 MNHGY and CDR2 SAAAGT. This CDR3 contains 14 residues. DNA of the CDR3: TGTGCCAGCAGTACGAGGTGGGGTTACAATGAGCAGTTCTTC. It specifies CASSTRWGYNEQFF.

The J gene is TRBJ2-3, the V gene TRBV6-8, with 10 bases that match TRBD2. The CDR3 length is 15 residues. Losses at the gene ends were 6 bases for V and 0 bases for J; bases not matched to a gene: 3. Germline assignment: CDR1 MNHGY and CDR2 SAAAGT. The CDR3 sequence: CASRKLAGSTDTQYF. The CDR3 DNA sequence: TGTGCCAGCAGGAAACTAGCGGGAAGCACAGATACGCAGTATTTT.

The table lists this clone with a few counts. The chain is built from TRBV6-8 and TRBJ2-7; D gene uncertain. V lost 6 bases, J lost 3 bases, and 12 bases lay in between. Germline CDR1 is MNHGY and CDR2 is SAAAGT. The CDR3 loop spans 13 amino acids. The CDR3 coding sequence is TGTGCCAGCAGGGAGAATAGGGTCTACGAGCAGTACTTC. Translation gives CASRENRVYEQYF.

The gene calls are TRBV7-1 and TRBJ2-2; the D is unclear. TRBV7-1 qualifies as an ORF whose function is uncertain. The CDR3 sequence is 13 residues long. The V gene lost 4 bases and the J gene lost 5 bases, with 8 bases spanning the gap. The CDR3: CASSLGFTGELFF. The CDR3 DNA follows: TGTGCCAGCAGCTTAGGTTTTACCGGGGAGCTGTTTTTT.

The V and J genes are TRBV25-1 and TRBJ1-5; 9 bases line up with TRBD1. The CDR3 loop spans 14 amino acids. The ends lost 6 bases at V and 2 bases at J; junction bases unmatched: 2. CDR1 and CDR2 (germline): MGHDK, SYGVNS. The CDR3 nucleotides are TGTGCCAGCAGACAGGGGGCGGGCAATCAGCCCCAGCATTTT. This gives the protein CASRQGAGNQPQHF. The whole variable domain, remainder taken from reference TRBV25-1 and TRBJ1-5, is EADIYQTPRYLVIGTGKKITLECSQTMGHDKMYWYQQDPGMELHLIHYSYGVNSTEKGDLSSESTVSRIRTEHFPLTLESARPSHTSQYLCASRQGAGNQPQHFGDGTRLSIL.

In its sample, this clone was seen a few times. The J gene is TRBJ1-1, the V gene TRBV30; D unresolved. V was shortened by 2 bases and J by 5 bases, with 12 bases between the two germline ends. The CDR3 length is 13 residues. Germline V CDR1 and CDR2: GTSNPN, SVGIG (reference sequence). The CDR3 coding sequence is TGTGCCTGGAGTTCTGGATTTCGAACTGAAGCTTTCTTT. Its translation: CAWSSGFRTEAFF.

The chain links TRBV11-3 to TRBJ2-1; D is ambiguous. Germline V lookup: CDR1 SGHNT, CDR2 YENEEA. V lost 5 bases and J 3 bases, leaving 11 bases between the germline ends. The CDR3 runs 14 residues. CDR3 protein: CASSGGDHYNEQFF. The CDR3 DNA reads TGTGCCAGCAGCGGTGGGGATCACTACAATGAGCAGTTCTTC.